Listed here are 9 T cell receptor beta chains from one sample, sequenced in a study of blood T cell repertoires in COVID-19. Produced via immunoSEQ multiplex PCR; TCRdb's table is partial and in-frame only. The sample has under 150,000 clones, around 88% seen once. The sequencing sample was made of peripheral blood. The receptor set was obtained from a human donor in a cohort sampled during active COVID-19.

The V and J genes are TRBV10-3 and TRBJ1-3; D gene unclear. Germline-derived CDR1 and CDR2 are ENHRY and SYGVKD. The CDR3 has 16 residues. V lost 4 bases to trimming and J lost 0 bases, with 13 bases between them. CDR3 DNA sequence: TGTGCCATCAGTGGTTTGGCGGAGCGCTCTGGAAACACCATATATTTT. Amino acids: CAISGLAERSGNTIYF.

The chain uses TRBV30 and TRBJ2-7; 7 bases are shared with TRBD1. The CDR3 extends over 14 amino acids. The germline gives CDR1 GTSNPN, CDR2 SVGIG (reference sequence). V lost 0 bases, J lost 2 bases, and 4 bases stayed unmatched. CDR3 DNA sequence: TGTGCCTGGAGTGTGCAACAGGGGCCCTACGAGCAGTACTTC. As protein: CAWSVQQGPYEQYF.

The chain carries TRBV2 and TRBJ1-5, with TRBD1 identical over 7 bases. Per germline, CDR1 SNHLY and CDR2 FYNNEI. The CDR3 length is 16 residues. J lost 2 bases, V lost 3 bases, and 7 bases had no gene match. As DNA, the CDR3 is TGTGCCAGCAGTGAGGGACAGCTTCTCGGCAATCAGCCCCAGCATTTT. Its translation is CASSEGQLLGNQPQHF.

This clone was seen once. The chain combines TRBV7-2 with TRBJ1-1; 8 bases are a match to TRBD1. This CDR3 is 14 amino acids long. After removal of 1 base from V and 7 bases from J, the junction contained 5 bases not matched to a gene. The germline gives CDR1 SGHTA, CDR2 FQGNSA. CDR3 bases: TGTGCCAGCAGCTTAGTACAGGGGGTTAATGAAGCTTTCTTT. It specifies CASSLVQGVNEAFF.

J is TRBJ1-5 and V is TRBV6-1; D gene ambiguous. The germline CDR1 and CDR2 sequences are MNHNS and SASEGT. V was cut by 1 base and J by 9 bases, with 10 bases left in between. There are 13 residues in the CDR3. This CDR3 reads CASSEVGEGPQHF. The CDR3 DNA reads TGTGCCAGCAGTGAAGTTGGGGAGGGGCCCCAGCATTTT.

The CDR3 loop is CASSLEQGAEGEKLFF. CDR3 bases: TGTGCCAGCAGCTTGGAGCAGGGGGCCGAGGGTGAAAAACTGTTTTTT. V and J are TRBV5-5 and TRBJ1-4, with 8 bases lining up with TRBD1. The CDR3 totals 16 residues. Germline lookup yields CDR1 SGHKS and CDR2 YYEKEE (reference sequence). Trimming removed 0 bases from V and 7 bases from J; junction bases left unmatched: 8.

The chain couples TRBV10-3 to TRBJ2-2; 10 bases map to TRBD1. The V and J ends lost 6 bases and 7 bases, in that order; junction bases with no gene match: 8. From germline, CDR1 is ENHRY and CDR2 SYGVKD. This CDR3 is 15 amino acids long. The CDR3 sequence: CAIRVTGGTDGELFF. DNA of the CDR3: TGTGCCATCAGGGTGACAGGGGGCACTGACGGGGAGCTGTTTTTT.

The CDR3 loop reads CASRATGAITQYF. CDR3 coding DNA: TGTGCCAGCAGGGCCACAGGGGCCATTACGCAGTATTTT. The chain joins TRBV2 to TRBJ2-3, with 7 bases lining up with TRBD1. The trim removed 6 bases at V and 8 bases at J, leaving 8 bases unmatched. Germline V CDR1 and CDR2: SNHLY, FYNNEI. The CDR3 contains 13 residues.

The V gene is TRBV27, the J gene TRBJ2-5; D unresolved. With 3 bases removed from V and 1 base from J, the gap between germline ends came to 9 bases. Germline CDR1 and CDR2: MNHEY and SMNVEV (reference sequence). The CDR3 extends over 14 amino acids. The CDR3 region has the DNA TGTGCCAGCAGTTTCTATGCAGGCCAAGAGACCCAGTACTTC. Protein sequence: CASSFYAGQETQYF.